The 6 T cell receptor beta chains presented below share a single source sample, sequenced in a study of shared clonotypes between healthy human individuals. Profiling relied on immunoSEQ multiplex PCR, and the TCRdb table lists in-frame clones only, not all of them. Of a few million clones listed, more than 90% were seen once; the top ten hold roughly 0.14%. The sequenced sample consisted of naive CD4+ T cells sorted from blood. Indicated subset: CD45RA+ positively selected. The receptors shown here come from a young man in good health.

CDR3 coding DNA: TGTGCCATCACCGCCTCAACGGGAGGCTCCTACGAGCAGTACTTC. Its translation: CAITASTGGSYEQYF. The V call is TRBV10-3, the J call TRBJ2-7, with TRBD2 matching over 7 bases. The CDR3 has 15 residues. The V gene end was trimmed by 7 bases and the J gene end by 0 bases; junction bases not matched to a gene: 9. The germline gives CDR1 ENHRY, CDR2 SYGVKD.

With regard to this clone: Other DNA sequences within the sample encode an identical CDR3. J is TRBJ2-3 and V is TRBV7-2, with TRBD2 as a possible D gene (6 bases). V shed 2 bases and J shed 1 base, with 10 bases lying between them. The CDR3 totals 15 residues. Per the germline V gene, CDR1 is SGHTA and CDR2 is FQGNSA. This CDR3 reads CASSLSSSGTDTQYF. The DNA of the CDR3 is TGTGCCAGCAGCTTAAGCTCTAGCGGCACAGATACGCAGTATTTT. Based on the CDR3 plus reference TRBV7-2 and TRBJ2-3, the full variable domain is GAGVSQSPSNKVTEKGKDVELRCDPISGHTALYWYRQSLGQGLEFLIYFQGNSAPDKSGLPSDRFSAERTGGSVSTLTIQRTQQEDSAVYLCASSLSSSGTDTQYFGPGTRLTVL.

With regard to this clone: The same CDR3 is also encoded by other DNA sequences in this sample. CDR3 protein: CASSYSRGGYGYTF. CDR3 nucleotides: TGTGCCAGCAGTTACTCACGGGGGGGCTATGGCTACACCTTC. V and J are TRBV6-5 and TRBJ1-2, with TRBD1 as a possible D gene (5 bases). Germline lookup yields CDR1 MNHEY and CDR2 SVGAGI. V was trimmed by 0 bases and J by 4 bases, leaving 9 bases between them. The CDR3 is 14 amino acids.

The chain couples TRBV25-1 to TRBJ2-2; no clear D gene. V lost 5 bases, J lost 1 base, and 5 bases lay in between. Germline V lookup: CDR1 MGHDK, CDR2 SYGVNS. This CDR3 is built from 13 residues. The chain's CDR3 is CASSFGNTGELFF. The CDR3 region has the DNA TGTGCCAGCAGTTTCGGGAACACCGGGGAGCTGTTTTTT.

This clone was seen only once. This rearrangement joins TRBV29-1 to TRBJ2-5; 7 bases map to TRBD2. The CDR3 extends over 14 amino acids. V lost 7 bases to trimming and J lost 5 bases; unmatched junction nucleotides: 13. Germline loops: CDR1 SQVTM, CDR2 ANQGSEA. CDR3 loop: CSASLGLVRETQYF. DNA of the CDR3: TGCAGCGCCTCCCTAGGACTAGTGAGGGAGACCCAGTACTTC.

The V and J genes are TRBV6-6 and TRBJ1-1; D is unclear. V was cut by 2 bases and J by 1 base, with 8 bases left in between. This CDR3 comprises 14 residues. Germline lookup yields CDR1 MNHNY and CDR2 SVGAGI (reference sequence). CDR3 protein: CASSYPEENTEAFF. CDR3 DNA: TGTGCCAGCAGTTACCCGGAGGAGAACACTGAAGCTTTCTTT.